This T cell receptor (beta chain) emerged from a study of T-cell reconstitution after alpha-beta-depleted transplantation in children. At least ten counts were recorded for this clonotype. Trimming removed 5 bases from V and 7 bases from J, with 16 bases in between. The length of the CDR3 is 14 residues. Germline V gene sequence: CDR1 MNHEY, CDR2 SVGEGT. The library targeted TCRbeta and was prepared with unique molecular identifiers. Each CDR3 protein gets one entry after TCRdb re-called the PCR reads with MiXCR. Among almost 500,000 distinct CDR3 sequences listed, around 13% were seen once. Sequencing used PBMCs from the stem cell graft donor, obtained from the stem cell graft. The chain has TRBV6-2 or TRBV6-3 and TRBJ2-3; a possible D gene is TRBD2 (6 bases). This receptor was identified in a human donor who donated a stem cell graft to a child with combined immunodeficiency. CDR3 loop: CASSPGVERYTQYF. The CDR3 DNA sequence: TGTGCCAGCAGTCCGGGAGTAGAGCGGTATACGCAGTATTTT.